These 25 T cell receptor beta chains share one sample of origin, sequenced in a study of T cell responses to AZD1222 COVID-19 vaccine. Assay: immunoSEQ multiplex PCR; the TCRdb copy retains only in-frame clones and omits some. The table records about 84,000 clones, 70% to 90% of them present only once. The source was peripheral blood, collected 28 days after the second AZD1222 dose. These receptors originate from an adult who received the AZD1222 COVID-19 vaccine.

This chain uses TRBV24-1 with TRBJ2-2, with TRBD1 matching 9 bases. The CDR3 length is 16 residues. Germline CDR1 KGHDR, CDR2 SFDVKD. The ends lost 4 bases at V and 4 bases at J; junction bases unmatched: 6. The CDR3 DNA reads TGTGCCACCAGTGACAGAAGACAGGGGGGCACCGGGGAGCTGTTTTTT. Its translation is CATSDRRQGGTGELFF.

The chain carries TRBV30 and TRBJ1-1; D uncertain. V lost 3 bases, J lost 1 base, and 9 bases lay in between. The CDR3 is 13 residues long. Germline CDR1 is GTSNPN and CDR2 is SVGIG (reference sequence). The CDR3 here is CAWSAQANTEAFF. The CDR3 DNA reads as TGTGCCTGGAGCGCTCAGGCGAACACTGAAGCTTTCTTT.

The V and J genes are TRBV6-5 and TRBJ2-1; 9 bases map to TRBD1. The CDR3 consists of 15 residues. The J segment lost 2 bases and the V segment lost 6 bases, leaving 5 bases of the junction unmatched. CDR1 MNHEY and CDR2 SVGAGI come from the germline V gene. CDR3 protein: CASSIDRGTYNEQFF. The DNA for the CDR3 is TGTGCCAGCAGCATCGACAGGGGGACCTACAATGAGCAGTTCTTC.

The chain has TRBV14 and TRBJ2-3, with 11 bases fitting TRBD2. CDR1 and CDR2 (germline): SGHDN, FVKESK. Unmatched junction bases numbered 5, after V lost 4 bases and J lost 2 bases. The CDR3 loop spans 16 amino acids. Here the CDR3 DNA reads TGTGCCAGCAGCCGGCTACTAGCGGGGGTCACAGATACGCAGTATTTT. Translated: CASSRLLAGVTDTQYF.

The rearrangement uses TRBV13 and TRBJ2-7; D not resolved. The V end was cut by 1 base, the J end by 4 bases, with 11 bases between. Germline V gene data show CDR1 as PRHDT and CDR2 as FYEKMQ (reference sequence). CDR3 size: 14 residues. The CDR3 loop is CASSLAGTSYEQYF. The CDR3 coding sequence is TGTGCCAGCAGCTTAGCGGGCACCTCTTACGAGCAGTACTTC.

The chain has TRBV15 and TRBJ1-2; D uncertain. This CDR3 is 15 amino acids long. Deletions cut 0 bases from V and 4 bases from J, with 12 bases between. CDR1 LNHNV and CDR2 YYDKDF come from the germline V gene (reference sequence). CDR3 nucleotides: TGTGCCACCAGCAGAGAGTCGGGCCGATCCTATGGCTACACCTTC. It translates to CATSRESGRSYGYTF.

The table lists this clone with a few counts. V gene TRBV19 combines with J gene TRBJ1-1; 8 bases agree with TRBD1. V was pared by 6 bases and J by 5 bases, with 11 bases of the junction left unmatched. CDR3 length equals 15 residues. Looked up from germline, CDR1 is LNHDA and CDR2 is SQIVND (reference sequence). The CDR3 DNA reads TGTGCCAGTAGCACCCCCGGGACAGGACAAACTGAAGCTTTCTTT. It encodes CASSTPGTGQTEAFF.

The chain employs TRBV4-2 and TRBJ2-3; TRBD2 aligns across 13 bases. Germline CDR1 is LGHNA and CDR2 is YNFKEQ. The CDR3 is 16 amino acids. Trimming at V came to 7 bases and at J to 3 bases, leaving 7 bases not matched to a gene. CDR3 DNA: TGTGCCAGCACCAGACGACTAGCGGGGGGTACAGATACGCAGTATTTT. Protein sequence: CASTRRLAGGTDTQYF.

V gene TRBV2 combines with J gene TRBJ1-6; 7 bases agree with TRBD1. Germline V lookup: CDR1 SNHLY, CDR2 FYNNEI. The CDR3 length is 14 residues. The V gene end was trimmed by 6 bases and the J gene end by 10 bases; junction bases not matched to a gene: 9. In DNA, the CDR3 is TGTGCCAGCAGAGACGGGACAGACAGATCACCCCTCCACTTT. Protein product: CASRDGTDRSPLHF.

The J gene is TRBJ1-4, the V gene TRBV10-2, with D unresolved. CDR1 is WSHSY, CDR2 SAAADI, per germline. CDR3 size: 14 residues. The V end lost 2 bases, the J end lost 8 bases, and 12 bases lay between the germline ends. CDR3 coding DNA: TGCGCCAGCAGTGAGGGCGGTTCTGGGGAAAAACTGTTTTTT. Protein: CASSEGGSGEKLFF.

The chain links TRBV19 to TRBJ2-1, with TRBD2 matching 9 bases. J was trimmed by 5 bases and V by 7 bases; bases with no gene match: 9. Germline CDR1 and CDR2: LNHDA and SQIVND (reference sequence). The CDR3 length is 15 residues. CDR3 amino acids: CASNARGGTHNEQFF. CDR3 sequence (DNA): TGTGCCAGTAATGCGCGGGGGGGGACCCACAATGAGCAGTTCTTC.

This clone appeared a single time. V gene TRBV5-1 combines with J gene TRBJ2-3; D might be TRBD1 (7 bases). The CDR3 runs 15 residues. The germline V and J ends were trimmed by 6 bases and 0 bases, with 14 bases remaining between them. The V gene's germline CDR1 is SGHRS and CDR2 YFSETQ. The CDR3, as DNA: TGCGCCAGCATCTCAGGGGGGAGCAGCACAGATACGCAGTATTTT. Amino acids: CASISGGSSTDTQYF.

The chain has TRBV6-5 and TRBJ1-1; D is uncertain. This CDR3 is 13 amino acids long. V lost 6 bases to trimming and J lost 5 bases, with 13 bases between them. CDR1 is MNHEY and CDR2 is SVGAGI in the germline V gene. CDR3 nucleotide sequence: TGTGCCAGCAGGGACGGGTCGGGAACTGAAGCTTTCTTT. Translation: CASRDGSGTEAFF.

J is TRBJ2-7 and V is TRBV6-5; D is uncertain. V lost 6 bases and J lost 3, with 12 bases in between. Germline loops: CDR1 MNHEY, CDR2 SVGAGI. This CDR3 spans 13 amino acids. The CDR3 region has the DNA TGTGCCAGCAGCAGAACGGCCGGCTACGAGCAGTACTTC. Residues: CASSRTAGYEQYF.

In its sample, this clone was seen a few times. J is TRBJ1-5 and V is TRBV10-3, with D unclear. Per the germline V gene, CDR1 is ENHRY and CDR2 is SYGVKD. The CDR3 has 16 amino acids. Between the trimmed V and J ends, which lost 3 bases and 6 bases, there was a span of 18 bases. The CDR3 nucleotides are TGTGCCATCAGTGACCCCCGCGAAGGGTCCGGTCAGCCCCAGCATTTT. This codes for CAISDPREGSGQPQHF.

The chain recombines TRBV27 with TRBJ1-2; TRBD1 matches 7 bases. Looked up from germline, CDR1 is MNHEY and CDR2 is SMNVEV (reference sequence). The CDR3 covers 16 residues. Germline trimming cut 2 bases from V and 4 bases from J; bases unmatched to any gene: 10. CDR3 sequence reads: CASSLGVNRGAYGYTF. For the CDR3, the DNA is TGTGCCAGCAGTTTAGGGGTTAACAGGGGCGCCTATGGCTACACCTTC.

This chain uses TRBV7-9 with TRBJ1-1; D ambiguous. CDR1 is SEHNR, CDR2 FQNEAQ, per germline (reference sequence). The CDR3 is made up of 13 amino acids. The V and J ends lost 3 bases and 1 base respectively, with 6 bases between them. CDR3 DNA: TGTGCCAGCAGCTTCCGACCGAACACTGAAGCTTTCTTT. This encodes CASSFRPNTEAFF.

This clone was detected only once. V is TRBV5-5 and J is TRBJ1-5, with D perhaps matching TRBD1 (6 bases). V shed 2 bases and J shed 4 bases, with 10 bases lying between them. The CDR3 loop spans 14 amino acids. Germline CDR1 SGHKS, CDR2 YYEKEE (reference sequence). The CDR3 here is CASSFGQFNQPQHF. The CDR3 DNA follows: TGTGCCAGCAGCTTCGGACAGTTTAATCAGCCCCAGCATTTT.

The CDR3 DNA follows: TGTGCCAGTACCACCTCGGGGGGGGCTGCTGGAAACACCATATATTTT. This gives the protein CASTTSGGAAGNTIYF. The gene calls are TRBV19 and TRBJ1-3; a weak D match, TRBD1 (6 bases). Trimming took off 7 bases at V and 2 bases at J, with 18 bases between the two ends. Germline V CDR1 and CDR2: LNHDA, SQIVND (reference sequence). The CDR3 spans 16 residues.

This rearrangement joins TRBV5-6 to TRBJ2-4; unclear D gene. CDR1 and CDR2 (germline): SGHDT, YYEEEE. Trimming stripped 0 bases from V and 6 bases from J, with 7 bases between. This CDR3 is built from 13 residues. Here the CDR3 DNA reads TGTGCCAGCAGCTTGGCTTTGGGAAACATTCAGTACTTC. This codes for CASSLALGNIQYF.

This clone came up once. V is TRBV28 and J is TRBJ2-7; 8 nucleotides align to TRBD1. The CDR3 is 14 residues long. The germline V gene encodes CDR1 MDHEN and CDR2 SYDVKM. Germline trimming cut 0 bases from V and 7 bases from J; bases unmatched to any gene: 5. The CDR3 loop reads CASSLWQGAQEQYF. The CDR3 coding sequence is TGTGCCAGCAGTTTATGGCAGGGGGCTCAAGAGCAGTACTTC.

The count of this clone is one. This chain links TRBV30 with TRBJ2-6; D is unresolved. The CDR3 is made up of 14 amino acids. Germline V gene sequence: CDR1 GTSNPN, CDR2 SVGIG (reference sequence). The V end lost 1 base, the J end lost 0 bases, and 4 bases lay between the germline ends. The chain's CDR3 is CAWSGSSGANVLTF. The CDR3 DNA is TGTGCCTGGAGTGGCAGCTCTGGGGCCAACGTCCTGACTTTC.

V gene TRBV19 combines with J gene TRBJ1-6; TRBD1 matches at 10 bases. There are 15 residues in the CDR3. The J segment lost 10 bases and the V segment lost 0 bases, leaving 3 bases of the junction unmatched. Germline V gene lookup returns CDR1 LNHDA and CDR2 SQIVND (reference sequence). CDR3: CASSIEPGQGSPLHF. As DNA, the CDR3 is TGTGCCAGTAGTATAGAGCCGGGACAGGGGTCACCCCTCCACTTT.

This chain joins TRBV11-2 and TRBJ2-5; a weak D match, TRBD1 (6 bases). The length of the CDR3 is 15 residues. Trimming cost V 3 bases and J 2 bases, with 13 bases left between them. CDR1 and CDR2 (germline): SGHAT, FQNNGV. The CDR3 DNA is TGTGCCAGCAGCTTGGACAGAAACCTTCAAGAGACCCAGTACTTC. Translated, it gives CASSLDRNLQETQYF.

The genes are TRBV19 and TRBJ1-5; perhaps TRBD1 as D (5 bases). Trimming pared 5 bases from V and 9 bases from J, leaving 14 bases between. This CDR3 has 13 residues. Germline V CDR1 and CDR2: LNHDA, SQIVND (reference sequence). CDR3: CASSPGTVSPQHF. CDR3 sequence (DNA): TGTGCCAGTAGTCCTGGGACGGTATCGCCCCAGCATTTT.